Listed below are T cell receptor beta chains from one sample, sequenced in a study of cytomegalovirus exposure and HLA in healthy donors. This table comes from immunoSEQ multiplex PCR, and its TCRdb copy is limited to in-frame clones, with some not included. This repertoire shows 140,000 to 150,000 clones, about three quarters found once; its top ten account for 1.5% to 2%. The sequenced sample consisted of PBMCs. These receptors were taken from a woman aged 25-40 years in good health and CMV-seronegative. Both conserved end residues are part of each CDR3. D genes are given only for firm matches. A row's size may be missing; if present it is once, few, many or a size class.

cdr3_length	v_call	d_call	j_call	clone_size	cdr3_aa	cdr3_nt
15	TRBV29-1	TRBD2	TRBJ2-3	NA	CSVGKLAGDTDTQYF	TGCAGCGTTGGAAAACTAGCGGGGGACACAGATACGCAGTATTTT
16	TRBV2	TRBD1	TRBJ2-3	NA	CASMRGTGLGTDTQYF	TGTGCCAGCATGAGGGGGACAGGGCTGGGCACAGATACGCAGTATTTT
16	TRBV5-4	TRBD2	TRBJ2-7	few	CASSLGPAGSSYEQYF	TGTGCCAGCAGCTTGGGTCCAGCGGGGAGCTCCTACGAGCAGTACTTC
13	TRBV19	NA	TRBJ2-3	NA	CASSRPGADTQYF	TGTGCCAGTAGTAGGCCAGGGGCGGATACGCAGTATTTT
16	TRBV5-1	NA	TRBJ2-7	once	CASSPLGRSTVYEQYF	TGCGCCAGCAGCCCCCTCGGCCGAAGTACAGTATACGAGCAGTACTTC
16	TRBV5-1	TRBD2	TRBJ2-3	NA	CASSLVLAGRTDTQYF	TGCGCCAGCAGCTTGGTGCTAGCGGGGCGTACAGATACGCAGTATTTT
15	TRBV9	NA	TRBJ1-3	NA	CASSGLQGTGNTIYF	TGTGCCAGCAGCGGCCTTCAGGGAACGGGAAACACCATATATTTT
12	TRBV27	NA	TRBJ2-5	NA	CAGIEGRETQYF	TGTGCCGGCATTGAGGGTCGGGAGACCCAGTACTTC
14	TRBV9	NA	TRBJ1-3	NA	CASSVTDPGNTIYF	TGTGCCAGCAGCGTAACAGACCCTGGAAACACCATATATTTT
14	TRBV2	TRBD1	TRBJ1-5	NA	CASRPGQGIQPQHF	TGTGCCAGCAGGCCGGGACAGGGGATTCAGCCCCAGCATTTT
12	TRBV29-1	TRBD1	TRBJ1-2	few	CSVEKTGDGYTF	TGCAGCGTTGAGAAGACAGGGGATGGCTACACCTTC
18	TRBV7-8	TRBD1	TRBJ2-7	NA	CASSLKGTGGAVNYEQYF	TGTGCCAGCAGCTTAAAGGGGACAGGGGGCGCTGTCAACTACGAGCAGTACTTC
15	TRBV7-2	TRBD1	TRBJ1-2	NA	CASSLAGQGDYGYTF	TGTGCCAGCAGCTTAGCGGGACAGGGGGACTATGGCTACACCTTC
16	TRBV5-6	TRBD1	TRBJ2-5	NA	CASSLDRGVPGETQYF	TGTGCCAGCAGCTTAGACAGGGGGGTCCCGGGGGAGACCCAGTACTTC
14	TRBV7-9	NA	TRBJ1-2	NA	CASSSLFTSYGYTF	TGTGCCAGCAGCTCCCTTTTTACCAGCTATGGCTACACCTTC
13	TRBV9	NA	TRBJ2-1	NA	CASSVAERGEQFF	TGTGCCAGCAGCGTAGCTGAGCGCGGAGAGCAGTTCTTC
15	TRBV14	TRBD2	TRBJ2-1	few	CASSQVAGGQVEQFF	TGTGCCAGCAGCCAAGTCGCGGGGGGGCAAGTTGAGCAGTTCTTC
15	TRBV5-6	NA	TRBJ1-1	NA	CASSGLGGGGTEAFF	TGTGCCAGCAGCGGGCTGGGGGGTGGGGGCACTGAAGCTTTCTTT
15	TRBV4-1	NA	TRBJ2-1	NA	CASSQVSGHYNEQFF	TGCGCCAGCAGCCAAGTTTCAGGTCATTACAATGAGCAGTTCTTC
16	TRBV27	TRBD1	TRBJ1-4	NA	CASSLYRGPTNEKLFF	TGTGCCAGCAGTTTATACAGGGGTCCAACTAATGAAAAACTGTTTTTT
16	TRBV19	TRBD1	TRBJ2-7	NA	CASTNIPGQGPYEQYF	TGTGCCAGTACAAACATACCGGGACAGGGGCCTTACGAGCAGTACTTC
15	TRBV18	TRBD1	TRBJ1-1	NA	CASSPRTGLNTEAFF	TGTGCCAGCTCACCGCGGACAGGGCTGAACACTGAAGCTTTCTTT
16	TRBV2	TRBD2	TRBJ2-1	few	CASSEAGSGVYNEQFF	TGTGCCAGCAGTGAAGCAGGGAGCGGGGTATACAATGAGCAGTTCTTC
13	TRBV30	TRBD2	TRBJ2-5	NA	CAWSYGSGGTQYF	TGTGCCTGGAGTTACGGGAGCGGGGGAACCCAGTACTTC
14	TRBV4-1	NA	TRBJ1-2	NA	CASSQPGFNYGYTF	TGCGCCAGCAGCCAACCCGGGTTTAACTATGGCTACACCTTC
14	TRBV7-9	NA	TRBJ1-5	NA	CASSPGTSNQPQHF	TGTGCCAGCAGTCCAGGGACAAGCAATCAGCCCCAGCATTTT
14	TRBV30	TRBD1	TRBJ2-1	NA	CAWSGTRGHNEQFF	TGTGCCTGGAGTGGGACCAGGGGGCACAATGAGCAGTTCTTC
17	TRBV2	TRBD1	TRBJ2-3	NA	CASSLLPPGQGADTQYF	TGTGCCAGCAGTCTACTTCCTCCGGGACAGGGGGCGGATACGCAGTATTTT
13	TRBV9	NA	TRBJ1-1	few	CASSAGGGTEAFF	TGTGCCAGCAGCGCTGGGGGGGGCACTGAAGCTTTCTTT
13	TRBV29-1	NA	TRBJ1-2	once	CSVLRDGYYGYTF	TGCAGCGTTTTGCGGGACGGATACTATGGCTACACCTTC
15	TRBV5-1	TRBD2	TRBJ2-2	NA	CASSWTSGAAGELFF	TGCGCCAGCAGCTGGACTAGCGGGGCGGCCGGGGAGCTGTTTTTT
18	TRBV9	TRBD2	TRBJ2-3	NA	CASSVGLAGAVYTDTQYF	TGTGCCAGCAGCGTCGGGCTAGCGGGTGCTGTCTACACAGATACGCAGTATTTT
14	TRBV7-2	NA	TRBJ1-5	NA	CASSSYRGYQPQHF	TGTGCCAGCAGCTCATATAGGGGGTACCAGCCCCAGCATTTT
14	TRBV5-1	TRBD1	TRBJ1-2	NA	CASSSDGGGDGYTF	TGCGCCAGCAGCTCAGACGGAGGGGGCGATGGCTACACCTTC
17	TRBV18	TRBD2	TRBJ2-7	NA	CASSPPKGRGYSYEQYF	TGTGCCAGCTCACCACCGAAAGGGCGGGGGTACTCCTACGAGCAGTACTTC
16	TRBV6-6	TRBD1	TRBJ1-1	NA	CASSYSGTGANTEAFF	TGTGCCAGCAGTTACAGTGGGACAGGGGCGAACACTGAAGCTTTCTTT
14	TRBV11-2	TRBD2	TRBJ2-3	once	CASSLAGGADTQYF	TGTGCCAGCAGCTTAGCGGGGGGGGCAGATACGCAGTATTTT
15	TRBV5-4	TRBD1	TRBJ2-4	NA	CASSQRQGIQNIQYF	TGTGCCAGCAGCCAAAGACAGGGGATCCAAAACATTCAGTACTTC
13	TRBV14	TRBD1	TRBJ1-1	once	CASTQQGTTEAFF	TGTGCCAGCACCCAACAGGGGACCACTGAAGCTTTCTTT
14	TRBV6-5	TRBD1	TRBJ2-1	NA	CASSQQDRGYEQFF	TGTGCCAGCAGTCAACAGGACAGGGGCTATGAGCAGTTCTTC